This T cell receptor (beta chain) derives from a study of cytomegalovirus exposure and HLA in healthy donors. General observations from the study: Evidence from a later analysis indicated that most CMV-associated TCR beta chains looked HLA-restricted. In a later analysis, donors in an Asian-associated ancestry cluster reportedly had fewer N-insertions in productive TCRs than the cohort mean. A missense variant in DCLRE1C was later tied to TCR beta V- and J-gene trimming.

In the case of this clone: The antigen is unknown.

CDR1 is GTSNPN, CDR2 SVGIG, per germline (reference sequence). Between the trimmed V and J ends, which lost 1 base and 8 bases, there was a span of 11 bases. The CDR3 has 13 amino acids. The study ran its PCR with 60 Vbeta and 13 Jbeta primers. TCRdb keeps only in-frame clones here, not all; method: immunoSEQ multiplex PCR. The sample contains around 140,000 clones, about 84% of which appear only once. The chain employs TRBV30 and TRBJ1-4; perhaps TRBD1 as D (6 bases). The origin of this receptor is a woman aged 40 to 49 in good health and CMV-seropositive. The specimen was PBMCs. Here the CDR3 reads CAWSGAGAEKLFF. CDR3 DNA sequence: TGTGCCTGGAGTGGAGCGGGGGCGGAAAAACTGTTTTTT.